The 17 T cell receptor beta chains below come from one sample, sequenced in a study of T-cell memory formation after mild COVID-19. TCRdb used MiXCR to reprocess the 5' RACE reads, holding one entry per CDR3 protein. This table has about 150,000 distinct CDR3 sequences, 13% to 15% appearing once. Material for sequencing was PBMCs or a T cell subset sorted from them (not recorded which). Receptors originate from an adult woman who had mild COVID-19 (a few samples of this study predate the infection). Cell type and time point are not known.

The chain is built from TRBV4-3 and TRBJ2-7; 15 nucleotides line up with TRBD2. This CDR3 has 18 amino acids. The germline V gene has CDR1 LGHNA and CDR2 YSLEER. The junction had 6 bases not matched to a gene; V was cut back by 1 base and J by 2 bases. Here the CDR3 DNA reads TGCGCCAGCAGCCAAGGGACTAGCGGGAGGGTGAGGCCCTACGAGCAGTACTTC. Residues: CASSQGTSGRVRPYEQYF.

The sample holds a few counts of this clonotype. This chain links TRBV7-2 with TRBJ1-1, with D uncertain. Germline CDR1 SGHTA, CDR2 FQGNSA. Trimming shortened V by 5 bases and J by 1 base, and 11 bases separated the two germline ends. The CDR3 totals 14 residues. This CDR3 is CASSSGLTNTEAFF. The DNA of the CDR3 is TGTGCCAGCAGCAGCGGACTTACGAACACTGAAGCTTTCTTT.

The genes are TRBV20-1 and TRBJ1-3; D uncertain. CDR3 length: 14 amino acids. CDR1 DFQATT and CDR2 SNEGSKA come from the germline V gene (reference sequence). Trimming stripped 6 bases from V and 0 bases from J, with 12 bases between. The CDR3 DNA sequence: TGCAGTGCGAAGCAGGCAGGCTCTGGAAACACCATATATTTT. Amino acids: CSAKQAGSGNTIYF.

CDR3 in amino acids: CASSFRGEPYEQYF. CDR3 DNA sequence: TGTGCCAGCAGCTTTCGCGGGGAGCCCTACGAGCAGTACTTC. The rearrangement links TRBV7-9 to TRBJ2-7; the D gene is possibly TRBD2 (6 bases). V dropped 3 bases and J dropped 2 bases, with 11 bases sitting between them. Germline V CDR1 and CDR2: SEHNR, FQNEAQ (reference sequence). This CDR3 is 14 amino acids long.

This chain connects TRBV6-5 to TRBJ2-2, with TRBD1 identical over 7 bases. The V gene's germline CDR1 is MNHEY and CDR2 SVGAGI. Trimming took 6 bases from V and 3 from J; bases not matched to a gene: 10. The length of the CDR3 is 16 residues. CDR3 region: CASSRDRDGYTGELFF. Written as DNA, the CDR3 is TGTGCCAGCAGCCGCGACAGGGACGGCTACACCGGGGAGCTGTTTTTT.

The chain uses TRBV5-1 and TRBJ1-3, with 10 bases fitting TRBD1. Trimming at V came to 2 bases and at J to 4 bases, leaving 3 bases not matched to a gene. Germline CDR1 reads SGHRS; CDR2 reads YFSETQ. The CDR3 totals 15 residues. The CDR3 protein is CASSFGTGEGNTIYF. The DNA for the CDR3 is TGCGCCAGCAGCTTCGGGACAGGGGAAGGAAACACCATATATTTT.

This clonotype was seen only a few times. The J gene is TRBJ1-1, the V gene TRBV30; no reliable D call. Trimming left V 7 bases short and J 2 bases short, with 23 bases between. The V gene's germline CDR1 is GTSNPN and CDR2 SVGIG (reference sequence). This CDR3 has 16 amino acids. In DNA form, the CDR3 reads TGTGCCTCCGGGCAGGCGATGGGAGCTCGCAACACTGAAGCTTTCTTT. Translated: CASGQAMGARNTEAFF.

This clonotype has more than one count but fewer than ten. The CDR3 region is CASSRSLVRDRTQYF. CDR3 in DNA: TGTGCCAGCAGTAGGTCACTAGTTCGAGATCGTACCCAGTACTTC. The chain couples TRBV2 to TRBJ2-5; weak D call: TRBD2 (5 bases). From germline, CDR1 is SNHLY and CDR2 FYNNEI. The CDR3 is 15 amino acids. V gave up 5 bases and J gave up 8 bases, with 21 bases separating them.

The table lists this clonotype with many counts. The chain combines TRBV7-8 with TRBJ2-1, with 10 bases fitting TRBD1. From germline, CDR1 is SGHVS and CDR2 FQNEAQ. Trimming cost V 8 bases and J 6 bases; bases outside gene matches: 7. The CDR3 covers 14 residues. The chain's CDR3 is CASGEGTGANEQFF. CDR3 in DNA: TGTGCCAGCGGGGAGGGGACAGGGGCCAATGAGCAGTTCTTC.

Ten or more counts support this clonotype. The chain uses TRBV11-3 and TRBJ2-1; D gene uncertain. V was clipped by 5 bases and J by 0 bases, with 11 bases between them. The CDR3 totals 15 residues. Germline V CDR1 and CDR2: SGHNT, YENEEA. Written as DNA, the CDR3 is TGTGCCAGCAGCGAAACACAGAGCTCCTACAATGAGCAGTTCTTC. It encodes CASSETQSSYNEQFF.

This clonotype was counted only a few times. As DNA, the CDR3 is TGTGCCAGCAGCTTTATCCAGGTCAACACCGGGGAGCTGTTTTTT. Translated: CASSFIQVNTGELFF. The V and J genes are TRBV7-2 and TRBJ2-2, with no clear D. The CDR3 extends over 15 amino acids. The germline V and J ends were trimmed by 3 bases and 2 bases, with 10 bases remaining between them. Germline V lookup: CDR1 SGHTA, CDR2 FQGNSA.

This clonotype was seen many times. The chain joins TRBV5-1 to TRBJ1-2; D is uncertain. The CDR3 has 13 residues. Trimming stripped 0 bases from V and 0 bases from J, with 3 bases between. The germline CDR1 and CDR2 sequences are SGHRS and YFSETQ. CDR3 loop: CASSLGANYGYTF. The CDR3 DNA is TGCGCCAGCAGCTTGGGTGCTAACTATGGCTACACCTTC.

V and J are TRBV7-3 and TRBJ2-2, with D perhaps matching TRBD1 (6 bases). The CDR3 covers 16 residues. Germline V gene sequence: CDR1 SGHTA, CDR2 FQGTGA. V gave up 0 bases and J gave up 4 bases, with 12 bases separating them. For the CDR3, the DNA is TGTGCCAGCAGCTTAACAGGGGGAGTAAGCACCGGGGAGCTGTTTTTT. Translating it yields CASSLTGGVSTGELFF.

This clonotype appeared a few times. CDR3 protein: CASSSLGGGQGYEQYF. The CDR3, as DNA: TGTGCCAGCAGCTCTTTAGGGGGTGGGCAGGGCTACGAGCAGTACTTC. The chain has TRBV7-2 and TRBJ2-7; a weak D match, TRBD1 (6 bases). CDR1 SGHTA and CDR2 FQGNSA come from the germline V gene. The CDR3 is made up of 16 amino acids. Trimming pared 4 bases from V and 3 bases from J, leaving 19 bases between.

This clonotype showed up just a few times. The rearrangement joins TRBV9 to TRBJ1-2; no firm D call. Germline CDR1 is SGDLS and CDR2 is YYNGEE. This CDR3 contains 19 residues. Trimming shortened V by 3 bases and J by 3 bases, and 27 bases separated the two germline ends. Written as DNA, the CDR3 is TGTGCCAGCAGCGCCGAAGGCTTGGCAAGGATCCCCCTCCACTATGGCTACACCTTC. Its protein product is CASSAEGLARIPLHYGYTF.

This chain joins TRBV12-3 or TRBV12-4 and TRBJ1-2; TRBD1 aligns across 8 bases. Trimming took 7 bases from V and 9 from J; bases not matched to a gene: 4. This CDR3 region has 11 residues. CDR3 bases: TGTGCCAGCAACAGGGGGTTAAGCTACACCTTC. This translates into CASNRGLSYTF.

This clonotype came up many times. The chain links TRBV12-3 or TRBV12-4 to TRBJ2-7; TRBD1 agrees at 8 bases. The V gene end was trimmed by 6 bases and the J gene end by 5 bases; junction bases not matched to a gene: 6. The CDR3 covers 13 residues. CDR3 bases: TGTGCCAGCAGCGACAGGGGACGGGACGAGCAGTACTTC. This translates into CASSDRGRDEQYF.